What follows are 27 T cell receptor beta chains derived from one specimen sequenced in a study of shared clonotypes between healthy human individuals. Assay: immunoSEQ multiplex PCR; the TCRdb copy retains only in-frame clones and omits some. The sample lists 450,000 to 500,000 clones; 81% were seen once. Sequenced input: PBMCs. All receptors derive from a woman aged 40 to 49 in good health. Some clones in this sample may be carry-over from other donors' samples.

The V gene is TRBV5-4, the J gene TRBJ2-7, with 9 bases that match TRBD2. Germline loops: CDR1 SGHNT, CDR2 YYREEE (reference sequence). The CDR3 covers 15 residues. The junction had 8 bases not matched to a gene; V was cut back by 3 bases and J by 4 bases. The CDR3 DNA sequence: TGTGCCAGCAGCTCTCTTGGCAGCGGGAGGTACGAGCAGTACTTC. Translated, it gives CASSSLGSGRYEQYF.

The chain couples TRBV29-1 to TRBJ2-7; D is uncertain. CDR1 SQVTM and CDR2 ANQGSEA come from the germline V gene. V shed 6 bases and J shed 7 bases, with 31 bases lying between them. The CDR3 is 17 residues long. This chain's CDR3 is CSVMDARGTYEYAEQYF. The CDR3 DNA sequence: TGCAGCGTCATGGACGCCAGAGGTACCTACGAGTATGCGGAGCAGTACTTC.

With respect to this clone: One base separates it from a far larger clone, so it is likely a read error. CDR3 coding DNA: TGCGCCAGCAGCCAAACGGGAGGGCCCCAGGAGACCCAGTACTTC. It yields the protein CASSQTGGPQETQYF. This chain uses TRBV4-3 with TRBJ2-5; the match to TRBD2 covers 8 bases. This CDR3 spans 15 amino acids. V was clipped by 2 bases and J by 5 bases; unmatched bases: 7. Germline CDR1 LGHNA, CDR2 YSLEER.

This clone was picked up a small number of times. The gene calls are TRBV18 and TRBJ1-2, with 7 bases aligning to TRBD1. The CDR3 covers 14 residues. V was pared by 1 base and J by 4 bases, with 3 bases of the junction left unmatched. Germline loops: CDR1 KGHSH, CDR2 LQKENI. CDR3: CASSPQGAAYGYTF. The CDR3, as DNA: TGTGCCAGCTCACCACAGGGGGCGGCCTATGGCTACACCTTC.

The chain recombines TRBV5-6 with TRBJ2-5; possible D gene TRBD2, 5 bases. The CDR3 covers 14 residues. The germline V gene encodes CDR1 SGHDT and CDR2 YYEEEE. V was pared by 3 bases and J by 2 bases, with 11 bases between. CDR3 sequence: CASSSRTRQETQYF. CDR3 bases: TGTGCCAGCAGCTCCCGGACTCGACAAGAGACCCAGTACTTC.

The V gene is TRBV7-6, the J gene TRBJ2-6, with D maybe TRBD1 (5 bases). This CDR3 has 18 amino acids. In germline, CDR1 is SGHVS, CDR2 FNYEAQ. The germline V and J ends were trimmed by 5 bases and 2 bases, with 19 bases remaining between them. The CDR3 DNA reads TGTGCCAGCAGCCCCCCCGACAGATTCCATCCTGGGGCCAACGTCCTGACTTTC. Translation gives CASSPPDRFHPGANVLTF.

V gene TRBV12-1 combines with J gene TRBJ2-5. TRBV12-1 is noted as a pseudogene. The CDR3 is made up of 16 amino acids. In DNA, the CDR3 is TGTGCCAGCAGCTCCGAGGGGGACTTCGAGGGGGAGACCCAGTACTTC. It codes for CASSSEGDFEGETQYF.

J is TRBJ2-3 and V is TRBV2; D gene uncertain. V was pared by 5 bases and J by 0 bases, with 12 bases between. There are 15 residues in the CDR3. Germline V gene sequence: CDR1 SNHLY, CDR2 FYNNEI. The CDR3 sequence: CASSRAGGSTDTQYF. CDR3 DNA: TGTGCCAGCAGTAGGGCCGGCGGTAGCACAGATACGCAGTATTTT.

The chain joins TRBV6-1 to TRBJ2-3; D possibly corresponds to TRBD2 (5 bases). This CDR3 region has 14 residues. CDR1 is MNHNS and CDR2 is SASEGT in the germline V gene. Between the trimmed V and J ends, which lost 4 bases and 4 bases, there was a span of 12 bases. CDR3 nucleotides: TGTGCCAGCAGTGGACTCGGGATTGCAGATACGCAGTATTTT. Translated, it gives CASSGLGIADTQYF.

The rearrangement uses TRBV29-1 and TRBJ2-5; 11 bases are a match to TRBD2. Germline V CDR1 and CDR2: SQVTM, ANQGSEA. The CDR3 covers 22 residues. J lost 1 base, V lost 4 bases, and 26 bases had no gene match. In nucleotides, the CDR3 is TGCAGCGTTGTCGGACCATCTACTCGTACTAGCGGGAGCTCTGAGGGCCAAGAGACCCAGTACTTC. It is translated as CSVVGPSTRTSGSSEGQETQYF.

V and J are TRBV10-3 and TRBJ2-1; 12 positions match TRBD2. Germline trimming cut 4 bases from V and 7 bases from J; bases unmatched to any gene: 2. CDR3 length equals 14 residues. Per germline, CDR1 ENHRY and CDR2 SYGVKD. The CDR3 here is CAISGLAGGNEQFF. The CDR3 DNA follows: TGTGCCATCAGTGGGCTAGCGGGAGGGAATGAGCAGTTCTTC.

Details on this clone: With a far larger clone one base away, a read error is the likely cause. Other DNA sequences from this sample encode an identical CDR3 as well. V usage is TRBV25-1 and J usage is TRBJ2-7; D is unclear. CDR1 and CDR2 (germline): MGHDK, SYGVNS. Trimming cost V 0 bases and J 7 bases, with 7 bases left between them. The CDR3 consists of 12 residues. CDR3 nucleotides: TGTGCCAGCAGTGAATATAGCCATGAGCAGTACTTC. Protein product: CASSEYSHEQYF.

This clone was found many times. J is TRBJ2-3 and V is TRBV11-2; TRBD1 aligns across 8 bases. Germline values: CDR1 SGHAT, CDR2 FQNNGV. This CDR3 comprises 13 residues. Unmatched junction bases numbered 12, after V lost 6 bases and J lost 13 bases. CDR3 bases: TGTGCCAGCAGTCCACGGGAACAGGGGGTGGAGTATTTT. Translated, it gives CASSPREQGVEYF.

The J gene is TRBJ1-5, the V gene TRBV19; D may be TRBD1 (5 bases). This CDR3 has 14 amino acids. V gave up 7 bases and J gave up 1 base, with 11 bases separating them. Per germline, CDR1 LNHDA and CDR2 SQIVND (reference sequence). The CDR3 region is CASTETASNQPQHF. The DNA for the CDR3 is TGTGCCAGTACCGAGACAGCAAGCAATCAGCCCCAGCATTTT.

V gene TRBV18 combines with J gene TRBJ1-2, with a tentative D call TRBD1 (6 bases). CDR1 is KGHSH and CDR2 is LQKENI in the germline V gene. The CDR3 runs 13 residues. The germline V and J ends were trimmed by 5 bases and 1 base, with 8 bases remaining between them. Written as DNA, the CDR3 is TGTGCCAGCTCAGAGGACAGTAACTATGGCTACACCTTC. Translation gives CASSEDSNYGYTF.

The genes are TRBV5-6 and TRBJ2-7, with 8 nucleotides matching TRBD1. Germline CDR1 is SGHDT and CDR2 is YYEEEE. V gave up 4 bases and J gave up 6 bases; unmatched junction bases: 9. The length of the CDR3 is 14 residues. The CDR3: CASSLGQVRGEQYF. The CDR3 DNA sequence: TGTGCCAGCAGCCTGGGACAGGTCAGGGGCGAGCAGTACTTC.

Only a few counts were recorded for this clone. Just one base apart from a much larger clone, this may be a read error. The CDR3 sequence: CASSTDTGELFF. The CDR3 DNA follows: TGTGCCAGCAGCACGGACACCGGGGAGCTGTTTTTT. This chain connects TRBV7-3 to TRBJ2-2; D gene uncertain. CDR3 length: 12 residues. Trimming shortened V by 5 bases and J by 3 bases, and 4 bases separated the two germline ends. Per the germline V gene, CDR1 is SGHTA and CDR2 is FQGTGA.

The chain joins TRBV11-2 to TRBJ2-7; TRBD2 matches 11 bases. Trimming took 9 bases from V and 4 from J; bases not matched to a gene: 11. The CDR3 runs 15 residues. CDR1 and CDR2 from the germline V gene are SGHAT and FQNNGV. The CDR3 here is CASGVGLAGGYEQYF. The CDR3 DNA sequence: TGTGCCAGTGGAGTGGGTCTAGCGGGAGGATACGAGCAGTACTTC. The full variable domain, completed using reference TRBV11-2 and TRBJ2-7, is EAGVAQSPRYKIIEKRQSVAFWCNPISGHATLYWYQQILGQGPKLLIQFQNNGVVDDSQLPKDRFSAERLKGVDSTLKIQPAKLEDSAVYLCASGVGLAGGYEQYFGPGTRLTVT.

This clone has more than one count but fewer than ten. CDR3 sequence: CATKPEMGNTEAFF. CDR3 nucleotides: TGTGCCACCAAACCAGAGATGGGGAACACTGAAGCTTTCTTT. The chain has TRBV18 and TRBJ1-1; D gene ambiguous. Germline values: CDR1 KGHSH, CDR2 LQKENI. The CDR3 contains 14 residues. V was pared by 10 bases and J by 1 base, with 16 bases between.

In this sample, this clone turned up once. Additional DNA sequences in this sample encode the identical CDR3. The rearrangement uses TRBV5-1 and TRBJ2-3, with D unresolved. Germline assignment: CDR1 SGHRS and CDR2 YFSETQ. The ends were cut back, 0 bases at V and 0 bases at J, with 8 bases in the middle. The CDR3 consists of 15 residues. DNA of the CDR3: TGCGCCAGCAGCTTGGGCGGAACTAGCACAGATACGCAGTATTTT. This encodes CASSLGGTSTDTQYF.

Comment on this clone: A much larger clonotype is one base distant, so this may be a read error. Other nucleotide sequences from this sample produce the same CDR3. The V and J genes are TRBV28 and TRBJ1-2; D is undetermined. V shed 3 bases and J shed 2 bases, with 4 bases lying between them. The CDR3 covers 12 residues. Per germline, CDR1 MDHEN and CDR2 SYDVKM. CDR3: CASSFGNYGYTF. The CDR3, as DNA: TGTGCCAGCAGTTTTGGGAACTATGGCTACACCTTC.

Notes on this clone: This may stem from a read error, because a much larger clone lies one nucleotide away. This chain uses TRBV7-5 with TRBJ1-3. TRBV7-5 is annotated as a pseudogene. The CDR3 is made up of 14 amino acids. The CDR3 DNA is TGTGCCAGCAGCTTAGGTTACTCTGGAAACACCATATATTTT. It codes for CASSLGYSGNTIYF.

Written as DNA, the CDR3 is TGTGCCAGCAGCATGAGCGGGAGCTCCTACAATGAGCAGTTCTTC. Its protein product is CASSMSGSSYNEQFF. The chain links TRBV7-2 to TRBJ2-1; 8 nucleotides line up with TRBD2. The germline V gene has CDR1 SGHTA and CDR2 FQGNSA. J was trimmed by 0 bases and V by 5 bases; bases with no gene match: 3. This CDR3 is built from 15 residues. Supplemented by reference TRBV7-2 and TRBJ2-1, the full variable domain reads GAGVSQSPSNKVTEKGKDVELRCDPISGHTALYWYRQSLGQGLEFLIYFQGNSAPDKSGLPSDRFSAERTGGSVSTLTIQRTQQEDSAVYLCASSMSGSSYNEQFFGPGTRLTVL.

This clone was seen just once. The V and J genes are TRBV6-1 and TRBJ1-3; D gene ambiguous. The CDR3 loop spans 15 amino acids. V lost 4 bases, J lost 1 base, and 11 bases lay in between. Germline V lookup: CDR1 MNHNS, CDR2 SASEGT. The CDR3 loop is CASSAREGSGNTIYF. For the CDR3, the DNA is TGTGCCAGCAGTGCCCGGGAAGGGTCTGGAAACACCATATATTTT.

CDR3 residues: CASSFDHNEQFF. Written as DNA, the CDR3 is TGTGCCAGCAGCTTTGACCACAATGAGCAGTTCTTC. This sequence joins TRBV7-9 and TRBJ2-1; the D is unclear. CDR1 is SEHNR, CDR2 FQNEAQ, per germline (reference sequence). CDR3 length: 12 residues. V was clipped by 3 bases and J by 5 bases, with 5 bases between them.

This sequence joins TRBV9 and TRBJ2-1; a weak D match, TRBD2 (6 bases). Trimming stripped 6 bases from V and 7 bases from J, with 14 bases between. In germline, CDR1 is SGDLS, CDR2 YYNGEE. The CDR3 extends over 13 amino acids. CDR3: CASNTGAGNEQFF. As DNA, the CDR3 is TGTGCCAGCAACACGGGAGCTGGTAATGAGCAGTTCTTC.

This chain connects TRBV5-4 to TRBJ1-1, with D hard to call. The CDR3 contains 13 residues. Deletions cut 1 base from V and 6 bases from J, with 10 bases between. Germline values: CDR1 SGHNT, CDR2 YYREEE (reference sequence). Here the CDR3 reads CASSLPGGPEAFF. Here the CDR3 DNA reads TGTGCCAGCAGCTTGCCAGGCGGCCCTGAAGCTTTCTTT. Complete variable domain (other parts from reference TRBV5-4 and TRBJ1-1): ETGVTQSPTHLIKTRGQQVTLRCSSQSGHNTVSWYQQALGQGPQFIFQYYREEENGRGNFPPRFSGLQFPNYSSELNVNALELDDSALYLCASSLPGGPEAFFGQGTRLTVV.